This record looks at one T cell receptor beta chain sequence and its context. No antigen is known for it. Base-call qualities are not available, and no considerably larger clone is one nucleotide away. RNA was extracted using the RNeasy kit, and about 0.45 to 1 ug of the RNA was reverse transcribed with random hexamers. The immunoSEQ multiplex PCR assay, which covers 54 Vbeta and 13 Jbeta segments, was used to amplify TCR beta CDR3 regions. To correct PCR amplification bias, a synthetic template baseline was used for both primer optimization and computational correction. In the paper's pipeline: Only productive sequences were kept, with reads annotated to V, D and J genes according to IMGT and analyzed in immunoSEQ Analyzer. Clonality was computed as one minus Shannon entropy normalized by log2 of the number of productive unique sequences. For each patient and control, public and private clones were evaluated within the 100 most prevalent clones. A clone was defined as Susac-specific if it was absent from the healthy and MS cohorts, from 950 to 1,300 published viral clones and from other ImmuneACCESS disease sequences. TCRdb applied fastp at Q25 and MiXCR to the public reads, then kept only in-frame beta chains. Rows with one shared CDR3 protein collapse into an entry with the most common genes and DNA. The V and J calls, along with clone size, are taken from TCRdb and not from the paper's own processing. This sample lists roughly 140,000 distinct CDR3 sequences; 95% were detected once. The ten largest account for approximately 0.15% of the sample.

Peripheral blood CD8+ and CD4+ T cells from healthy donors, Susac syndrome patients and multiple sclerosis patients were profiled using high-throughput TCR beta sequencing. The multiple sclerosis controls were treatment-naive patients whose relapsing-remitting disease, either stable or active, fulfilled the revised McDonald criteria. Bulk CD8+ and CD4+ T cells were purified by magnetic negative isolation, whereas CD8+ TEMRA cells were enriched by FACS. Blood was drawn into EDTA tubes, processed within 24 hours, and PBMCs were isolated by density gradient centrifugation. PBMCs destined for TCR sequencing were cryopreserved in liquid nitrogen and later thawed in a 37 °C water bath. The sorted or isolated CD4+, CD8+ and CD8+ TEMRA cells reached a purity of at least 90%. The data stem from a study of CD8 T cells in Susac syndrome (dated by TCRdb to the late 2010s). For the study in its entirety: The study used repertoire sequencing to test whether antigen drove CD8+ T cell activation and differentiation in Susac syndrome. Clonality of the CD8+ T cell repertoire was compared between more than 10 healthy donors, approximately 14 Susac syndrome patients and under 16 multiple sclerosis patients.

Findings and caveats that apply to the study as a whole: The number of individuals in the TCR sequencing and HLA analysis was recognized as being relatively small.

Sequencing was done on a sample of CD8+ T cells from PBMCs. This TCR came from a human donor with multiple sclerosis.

The DNA sequence is TGTGCCAGACAGGGGAGCTCCTACAATGAGCAGTTCTTC. The resulting protein is CARQGSSYNEQFF. The rearranged chain carries TRBV2 and TRBJ2-1; TRBD1 fits 7 bases in the junction. The V end gives up 9 bases and the J end 0 bases, leaving 2 bases in the junction not matched to a gene. The germline V gene encodes CDR1 SNHLY and CDR2 FYNNEI. Inclusive of the bounding cysteine and phenylalanine, the CDR3 is 13 residues long. Just CDR3 DNA is preserved here, 39 bases in frame from base 1. The full variable domain, with segments outside the CDR3 supplied by the reference TRBV2 and TRBJ2-1 proteins, appears as EPEVTQTPSHQVTQMGQEVILRCVPISNHLYFYWYRQILGQKVEFLVSFYNNEISEKSEIFDDQFSVERPDGSNFTLKIRSTKLEDSAMYFCARQGSSYNEQFFGPGTRLTVL.